Listed here are 19 T cell receptor beta chains from one sample, sequenced in a study of T cell responses to AZD1222 COVID-19 vaccine. The table came from immunoSEQ multiplex PCR; TCRdb's copy has only in-frame clones and leaves some out. The sample includes 75,000 to 80,000 clones, 60% to 85% seen only once; the top ten take 27%. The sample here was peripheral blood, taken 28 days after the second dose of the MenACWY control vaccine. These receptors were obtained from an adult who received the MenACWY meningococcal vaccine as a control.

The J gene is TRBJ2-7, the V gene TRBV3-1 (or the pseudogene TRBV3-2); 7 bases fit TRBD1. CDR1 is LGHDT, CDR2 YNNKEL, per germline (reference sequence). Trimming at V came to 3 bases and at J to 5 bases, leaving 16 bases not matched to a gene. CDR3 length: 17 amino acids. In DNA form, the CDR3 reads TGTGCCAGCAGCCACTACCTCCTTGAGGGGGCGAAACACGAGCAGTACTTC. This gives the protein CASSHYLLEGAKHEQYF.

V is TRBV5-6 and J is TRBJ2-1; TRBD2 aligns across 9 bases. V dropped 1 base and J dropped 6; count of bases not matched to a gene: 11. Germline V gives CDR1 SGHDT, CDR2 YYEEEE. The CDR3 covers 17 residues. The CDR3 loop reads CASSLKAGGGPSNEQFF. DNA of the CDR3: TGTGCCAGCAGCTTGAAGGCGGGGGGGGGCCCCAGCAATGAGCAGTTCTTC. The full variable domain, completed using reference TRBV5-6 and TRBJ2-1, is DAGVTQSPTHLIKTRGQQVTLRCSPKSGHDTVSWYQQALGQGPQFIFQYYEEEERQRGNFPDRFSGHQFPNYSSELNVNALLLGDSALYLCASSLKAGGGPSNEQFFGPGTRLTVL.

The V gene is TRBV6-5, the J gene TRBJ1-2; D is ambiguous. The CDR3 has 15 residues. The V and J ends lost 0 bases and 5 bases respectively, with 13 bases between them. The germline gives CDR1 MNHEY, CDR2 SVGAGI. The CDR3, as DNA: TGTGCCAGCAGTTACTCGCCAGAGGAGGGTTATGGCTACACCTTC. Protein sequence: CASSYSPEEGYGYTF.

The J gene is TRBJ2-2, the V gene TRBV7-5; TRBD2, the table's D call, lacks a check against the DNA. TRBV7-5 is labeled a pseudogene. The CDR3 is 16 residues long. The DNA of the CDR3 is TGTGCCAGAAGCCAGACTAGCGGGAGGGACACCGGGGAGCTGTTTTTT. This translates into CARSQTSGRDTGELFF.

This clone was counted between two and nine times. V gene TRBV6-6 combines with J gene TRBJ1-1; TRBD1 matches 8 bases. Per germline, CDR1 MNHNY and CDR2 SVGAGI (reference sequence). The CDR3 has 13 residues. J gave up 1 base and V 7 bases, and 2 bases lay outside the gene matches. DNA for the CDR3: TGTGCCAGCACCGACAGGGGGAACACTGAAGCTTTCTTT. Encoded protein: CASTDRGNTEAFF.

The CDR3: CSGRGLLDIQYF. The CDR3 DNA reads as TGCAGCGGCCGCGGTTTACTCGACATTCAGTACTTC. The rearrangement uses TRBV29-1 and TRBJ2-4, with D unresolved. Germline loops: CDR1 SQVTM, CDR2 ANQGSEA. V gave up 7 bases and J gave up 8 bases, with 15 bases separating them. The CDR3 extends over 12 amino acids.

The chain employs TRBV6-5 and TRBJ1-1; D not certain. Per germline, CDR1 MNHEY and CDR2 SVGAGI. This CDR3 is built from 14 residues. The ends were cut back, 2 bases at V and 2 bases at J, with 9 bases in the middle. CDR3 DNA sequence: TGTGCCAGCAGTTACCGGACGGACAACACTGAAGCTTTCTTT. Amino acid sequence: CASSYRTDNTEAFF.

The chain uses TRBV19 and TRBJ2-7; perhaps TRBD1 as D (5 bases). This CDR3 is 14 amino acids long. Germline assignment: CDR1 LNHDA and CDR2 SQIVND (reference sequence). V lost 4 bases and J 6 bases, leaving 16 bases between the germline ends. The CDR3 region has the DNA TGTGCCAGTAGTAAGGCGGACATGAGGAGCGAGCAGTACTTC. This gives the protein CASSKADMRSEQYF. Full variable domain (rest looked up from reference TRBV19 and TRBJ2-7): DGGITQSPKYLFRKEGQNVTLSCEQNLNHDAMYWYRQDPGQGLRLIYYSQIVNDFQKGDIAEGYSVSREKKESFPLTVTSAQKNPTAFYLCASSKADMRSEQYFGPGTRLTVT.

The chain recombines TRBV5-1 with TRBJ1-2; perhaps TRBD1 as D (5 bases). Trimming shortened V by 4 bases and J by 6 bases, and 13 bases separated the two germline ends. The germline V gene encodes CDR1 SGHRS and CDR2 YFSETQ. The CDR3 sequence is 13 residues long. The CDR3 here is CASSLDKVDGYTF. DNA for the CDR3: TGCGCCAGCAGCCTGGACAAGGTAGATGGCTACACCTTC.

The chain employs TRBV19 and TRBJ1-5, with 8 bases identical to TRBD1. J was trimmed by 7 bases and V by 3 bases; bases with no gene match: 5. CDR1 and CDR2 from the germline V gene are LNHDA and SQIVND (reference sequence). There are 14 residues in the CDR3. DNA for the CDR3: TGTGCCAGTAGTATTCCCCCAGGGGGCCAGCCCCAGCATTTT. Translating it yields CASSIPPGGQPQHF.

This clone was picked up one time. This sequence joins TRBV5-1 and TRBJ1-6; D possibly corresponds to TRBD1 (5 bases). V shed 3 bases and J shed 5 bases, with 12 bases lying between them. CDR1 SGHRS and CDR2 YFSETQ come from the germline V gene. The CDR3 has 15 amino acids. The CDR3, as DNA: TGCGCCAGCAGCTCAATGGGACTCGATAATTCACCCCTCCACTTT. Translated, it gives CASSSMGLDNSPLHF.

The chain uses TRBV3-1 (or the pseudogene TRBV3-2) and TRBJ1-1; 7 nucleotides match TRBD1. The CDR3 covers 14 residues. Germline V gene lookup returns CDR1 LGHDT and CDR2 YNNKEL (reference sequence). The ends lost 4 bases at V and 4 bases at J; junction bases unmatched: 6. As DNA, the CDR3 is TGTGCCAGCAGCCCCCTGGACAGGCGCACTGAAGCTTTCTTT. Translating it yields CASSPLDRRTEAFF.

Regarding this clone: Its ends do not fully match the called genes, so a read error is possible. The chain employs TRBV30 and TRBJ2-2; TRBD2 might be the D (6 bases). Germline V gene lookup returns CDR1 GTSNPN and CDR2 SVGIG (reference sequence). There are 14 residues in the CDR3. CDR3 bases: TGTGCCTGGAGTCGAGGGAGGAACTCCGGGGAGCTGTTTTTT. The encoded protein is CAWSRGRNSGELFF.

Here the CDR3 reads CAWSVRVGGSQPQHF. For the CDR3, the DNA is TGTGCCTGGAGTGTAAGGGTTGGGGGCAGTCAGCCCCAGCATTTT. The chain combines TRBV30 with TRBJ1-5; possible D gene TRBD1, 6 bases. V was trimmed by 0 bases and J by 6 bases, leaving 15 bases between them. Germline-derived CDR1 and CDR2 are GTSNPN and SVGIG (reference sequence). The CDR3 loop spans 15 amino acids.

The V call is TRBV18, the J call TRBJ2-1; D may be TRBD1 (5 bases). Trimming removed 3 bases from V and 2 bases from J, with 11 bases in between. The germline gives CDR1 KGHSH, CDR2 LQKENI. This CDR3 has 15 residues. The CDR3 nucleotides are TGTGCCAGCTCACCTACAGGTCAGGCCTACAATGAGCAGTTCTTC. This translates into CASSPTGQAYNEQFF.

The rearrangement uses TRBV3-1 (or the pseudogene TRBV3-2) and TRBJ2-3; D might be TRBD1 or TRBD2, each matching 6 bases. Trimming stripped 11 bases from V and 4 bases from J, with 16 bases between. This CDR3 contains 13 residues. CDR1 and CDR2 from the germline V gene are LGHDT and YNNKEL (reference sequence). The CDR3 region is CASRAGGADTQYF. CDR3 DNA sequence: TGTGCCTCTCGGGCCGGGGGCGCAGATACGCAGTATTTT.

The chain employs TRBV28 and TRBJ1-4, with D perhaps matching TRBD1 (5 bases). Germline V gene data show CDR1 as MDHEN and CDR2 as SYDVKM. Trimming pared 8 bases from V and 11 bases from J, leaving 12 bases between. The CDR3 length is 11 residues. The chain's CDR3 is CASEGETKLFF. DNA for the CDR3: TGTGCCAGCGAAGGGGAGACTAAACTGTTTTTT.

The genes are TRBV30 and TRBJ2-5; the D gene could be TRBD1 or TRBD2 (6 bases each). Trimming removed 3 bases from V and 5 bases from J, with 19 bases in between. CDR1 is GTSNPN, CDR2 SVGIG, per germline (reference sequence). This CDR3 is built from 15 residues. The CDR3 nucleotides are TGTGCCTGGAGGCCCCGGGGGCGCTTGAGGGAGACCCAGTACTTC. Residues: CAWRPRGRLRETQYF.

The rearrangement uses TRBV7-8 and TRBJ1-6; D may be TRBD1 (6 bases). The CDR3 spans 15 residues. Between the trimmed V and J ends, which lost 2 bases and 10 bases, there was a span of 15 bases. Germline V gene data show CDR1 as SGHVS and CDR2 as FQNEAQ. The CDR3 DNA follows: TGTGCCAGCAGCTTATCTACAGGGCTAGAATCACCCCTCCACTTT. Its protein is CASSLSTGLESPLHF. Variable domain in full (rest from reference TRBV7-8 and TRBJ1-6): GAGVSQSPRYKVAKRGQDVALRCDPISGHVSLFWYQQALGQGPEFLTYFQNEAQLDKSGLPSDRFFAERPEGSVSTLKIQRTQQEDSAVYLCASSLSTGLESPLHFGNGTRLTVT.